This TCR beta chain was recorded in a study of CD4 T cells in relation to SARS-CoV-2 and coronaviruses. At the level of the study: The negative reference was HIV-1 Nef peptide pool or peptide-free culture.

Libraries were prepared by immunoSEQ multiplex PCR; TCRdb keeps only in-frame clonotypes and omits some of them. This repertoire shows around 16,000 clones, roughly 72% found once; its top ten account for 25% to 30%. A word on this clone: Its antigen is unidentified.

Before the COVID-19 pandemic, during about 2011-2019, CD4+ T cells were taken from unexposed donors. After more than eight days of culture, CD4+ T cells were isolated. V dropped 0 bases and J dropped 10 bases, with 5 bases sitting between them. The CDR3 has 11 residues. Looked up from germline, CDR1 is SGHRS and CDR2 is YFSETQ. What was sequenced was CD4+ T cells from PBMCs, cultured in vitro. The rearrangement links TRBV5-1 to TRBJ2-1; D is ambiguous. This receptor was obtained from a human donor in good health. The CDR3 reads CASSLAAEQFF. Written as DNA, the CDR3 is TGCGCCAGCAGCTTGGCGGCCGAGCAGTTCTTC.